These 18 T cell receptor beta chains came from one sample sequenced in a study of sequential checkpoint blockade in melanoma. Treatment here: randomized to nivolumab then ipilimumab (arm A) or the reverse (arm B). TCRdb keeps only in-frame clones here, not all; method: immunoSEQ multiplex PCR. This table has approximately 12,000 clones, around 76% appearing once. Material: CD8+ T cells sorted from blood (inferred from file names), obtained from a patient given nivolumab and ipilimumab in sequence. The receptors were sampled from a human patient with melanoma. Some clones in this sample may be carry-over from other donors' samples.

The chain couples TRBV9 to TRBJ1-2, with 8 bases lining up with TRBD1. CDR1 SGDLS and CDR2 YYNGEE come from the germline V gene. The J segment lost 3 bases and the V segment lost 2 bases, leaving 6 bases of the junction unmatched. The CDR3 has 15 residues. The CDR3 here is CASSVSGQGDYGYTF. DNA for the CDR3: TGTGCCAGCAGCGTGAGCGGACAGGGCGACTATGGCTACACCTTC.

This clone was seen a single time. The CDR3 coding sequence is TGTGCCACCAGCAGAGAAAGGGGCTTCCTATCCGGCTACACCTTC. This sequence encodes CATSRERGFLSGYTF. The chain links TRBV15 to TRBJ1-2; D may be TRBD1 (5 bases). The germline V and J ends were trimmed by 0 bases and 8 bases, with 16 bases remaining between them. This CDR3 comprises 15 residues. The germline V gene encodes CDR1 LNHNV and CDR2 YYDKDF (reference sequence). Looking up the rest from reference TRBV15 and TRBJ1-2 gives the full variable domain: DAMVIQNPRYQVTQFGKPVTLSCSQTLNHNVMYWYQQKSSQAPKLLFHYYDKDFNNEADTPDNFQSRRPNTSFCFLDIRSPGLGDTAMYLCATSRERGFLSGYTFGSGTRLTVV.

The J gene is TRBJ2-2, the V gene TRBV27; unclear D gene. Trimming left V 5 bases short and J 5 bases short, with 6 bases between. Germline V gene sequence: CDR1 MNHEY, CDR2 SMNVEV (reference sequence). The CDR3 contains 12 residues. CDR3 bases: TGTGCCAGCAGTCCGGAGACCGGGGAGCTGTTTTTT. Translation gives CASSPETGELFF.

This clone was detected a few times. V usage is TRBV4-3 and J usage is TRBJ1-4; D not certain. CDR1 and CDR2 from the germline V gene are LGHNA and YSLEER. The CDR3 runs 17 residues. The V and J ends lost 2 bases and 0 bases respectively, with 13 bases between them. CDR3 in amino acids: CASSQSLEGSTNEKLFF. The CDR3 DNA is TGCGCCAGCAGCCAATCCCTCGAGGGCTCAACTAATGAAAAACTGTTTTTT.

Only one count was recorded for this clone. The chain carries TRBV27 and TRBJ2-3, with D possibly TRBD1 on 5 matching bases. Looked up from germline, CDR1 is MNHEY and CDR2 is SMNVEV (reference sequence). The CDR3 sequence is 17 residues long. V shed 3 bases and J shed 2 bases, with 18 bases lying between them. The chain's CDR3 is CASSFLRATYLTDTQYF. The CDR3 nucleotides are TGTGCCAGCAGTTTTCTCAGGGCGACTTACCTCACAGATACGCAGTATTTT.

The genes are TRBV7-9 and TRBJ2-7, with a possible D match to TRBD1 (5 bases). Germline values: CDR1 SEHNR, CDR2 FQNEAQ (reference sequence). The CDR3 spans 17 residues. The V end was cut by 1 base, the J end by 1 base, with 17 bases between. CDR3 coding DNA: TGTGCCAGCAGCTTAGACGGTCTGGATAGGGGATCCTACGAGCAGTACTTC. This encodes CASSLDGLDRGSYEQYF.

The chain joins TRBV5-1 to TRBJ1-1; D gene ambiguous. V was clipped by 5 bases and J by 0 bases, with 14 bases between them. The V gene's germline CDR1 is SGHRS and CDR2 YFSETQ. The CDR3 sequence is 15 residues long. The CDR3 protein is CASSSGRIMNTEAFF. In nucleotides, the CDR3 is TGCGCCAGCAGTTCCGGCAGGATTATGAACACTGAAGCTTTCTTT.

About this clone: The junction and the germline gene differ at one end; a read error may be behind it. The genes are TRBV30 and TRBJ1-1; 7 bases are shared with TRBD1. Germline V gives CDR1 GTSNPN, CDR2 SVGIG (reference sequence). The CDR3 covers 16 residues. The CDR3 DNA reads as TGTGCCTGGAGTAGTACGTGGGACAGTGATTCCACTGAAGTTTTCTTT. Translated, it gives CAWSSTWDSDSTEVFF. The variable domain in full, with the rest retrieved from reference TRBV30 and TRBJ1-1, is SQTIHQWPATLVQPVGSPLSLECTVEGTSNPNLYWYRQAAGRGLQLLFYSVGIGQISSEVPQNLSASRPQDRQFILSSKKLLLSDSGFYLCAWSSTWDSDSTEVFFGQGTRLTVV.

The genes are TRBV4-2 and TRBJ1-5; D remains unclear. Trimming left V 7 bases short and J 3 bases short, with 16 bases between. Germline CDR1 is LGHNA and CDR2 is YNFKEQ. This CDR3 region has 15 residues. Written as DNA, the CDR3 is TGTGCCAGCACCGCCCCTGAGGGTTACAATCAGCCCCAGCATTTT. This translates into CASTAPEGYNQPQHF.

This chain connects TRBV9 to TRBJ2-2, with 9 bases identical to TRBD1. This CDR3 spans 16 amino acids. CDR1 SGDLS and CDR2 YYNGEE come from the germline V gene. V shed 4 bases and J 5 bases; nucleotides not matched to a gene: 9. This chain's CDR3 is CASSTGDRVGTGELFF. In nucleotides, the CDR3 is TGTGCCAGCAGCACCGGGGACAGGGTTGGGACCGGGGAGCTGTTTTTT.

The rearrangement uses TRBV5-6 and TRBJ2-3, with D possibly matching TRBD1 (5 bases). This CDR3 contains 16 residues. The V end was cut by 0 bases, the J end by 2 bases, with 13 bases between. Looked up from germline, CDR1 is SGHDT and CDR2 is YYEEEE. The CDR3 sequence: CASSLAGQYFTDTQYF. As DNA, the CDR3 is TGTGCCAGCAGCTTGGCAGGGCAGTATTTCACAGATACGCAGTATTTT.

The gene calls are TRBV10-3 and TRBJ2-7, with TRBD2 matching 10 bases. V shed 6 bases, J shed 5 bases, and the junction held 4 bases outside the gene matches. The CDR3 is 13 amino acids. Germline assignment: CDR1 ENHRY and CDR2 SYGVKD. CDR3 nucleotide sequence: TGTGCCATCAGCTCTGGACTAGCGGACGAGCAGTACTTC. It yields the protein CAISSGLADEQYF.

This sequence joins TRBV9 and TRBJ1-2; D is ambiguous. The V end was cut by 1 base, the J end by 0 bases, with 13 bases between. Germline V gives CDR1 SGDLS, CDR2 YYNGEE. The CDR3 contains 16 residues. The CDR3 DNA reads as TGTGCCAGCAGCGTAAGCTGGGAGGGCTCTAACTATGGCTACACCTTC. This encodes CASSVSWEGSNYGYTF.

The CDR3 spells CSVEQNTEAFF. The DNA of the CDR3 is TGCAGCGTTGAACAGAACACTGAAGCTTTCTTT. The chain couples TRBV29-1 to TRBJ1-1; D call uncertain. V lost 2 bases and J 1 base, leaving 2 bases between the germline ends. Germline assignment: CDR1 SQVTM and CDR2 ANQGSEA. The CDR3 consists of 11 residues.

The J gene is TRBJ1-2, the V gene TRBV19; a possible D gene is TRBD1 (5 bases). Germline V gene lookup returns CDR1 LNHDA and CDR2 SQIVND (reference sequence). The CDR3 has 15 residues. The V end was cut by 5 bases, the J end by 0 bases, with 13 bases between. CDR3 nucleotides: TGTGCCAGTAGTGTCTCATACAGGACTAACTATGGCTACACCTTC. This sequence encodes CASSVSYRTNYGYTF.

The chain uses TRBV5-1 and TRBJ1-5, with 7 bases lining up with TRBD1. Germline loops: CDR1 SGHRS, CDR2 YFSETQ. The V segment lost 0 bases and the J segment 2 bases; nucleotides outside the gene matches: 2. This CDR3 has 15 residues. DNA for the CDR3: TGCGCCAGCAGCTTGGACAGGGGAGGCAATCAGCCCCAGCATTTT. It yields the protein CASSLDRGGNQPQHF.

This clone was found once. This chain connects TRBV4-2 to TRBJ2-2, with TRBD1 identical over 7 bases. Germline CDR1 LGHNA, CDR2 YNFKEQ. With V trimmed by 0 bases and J by 3 bases, 7 bases remained unmatched. The CDR3 is made up of 17 amino acids. DNA of the CDR3: TGTGCCAGCAGCCAAGATAGGCAGGGGGTCTACACCGGGGAGCTGTTTTTT. This encodes CASSQDRQGVYTGELFF.

The rearrangement links TRBV13 to TRBJ2-5; TRBD1 matches 9 bases. The CDR3 has 15 amino acids. Losses at the gene ends were 7 bases for V and 1 base for J; bases not matched to a gene: 7. Germline V lookup: CDR1 PRHDT, CDR2 FYEKMQ (reference sequence). The CDR3, as DNA: TGTGCCAGCACCTTTCAGGGACAGGGCCAAGAGACCCAGTACTTC. It encodes CASTFQGQGQETQYF.